This T cell receptor (beta chain) was sequenced for a study of CD8 T cells in ankylosing spondylitis. General study findings and limits: Matched ankylosing spondylitis synovial fluid reportedly showed significant enrichment of disease-linked clones. Reactive arthritis synovial fluid and blood previously showed some of these motif variants. There was a TCR beta motif, made of several highly homologous variants, that appeared characteristic of ankylosing spondylitis blood.

On this clonotype: Its antigen is not identified.

The CDR3 has 15 residues. The V gene end was trimmed by 2 bases and the J gene end by 7 bases; junction bases not matched to a gene: 8. Germline CDR1 SGHTA, CDR2 FQGNSA. Preparation of TCR beta libraries was done by quantitative 5'-RACE with molecular barcodes. TCRdb independently ran MiXCR on the 5' RACE reads; one entry per CDR3 protein. This sample has about 460,000 distinct CDR3 sequences, with about 5% found just once. The V gene is TRBV7-2, the J gene TRBJ2-7, with TRBD1 identical over 10 bases. This receptor was taken from a male donor with ankylosing spondylitis. Sequenced sample: blood, either unsorted or a sorted T cell fraction (not recorded which). For the CDR3, the DNA is TGTGCCAGCAGCTTAAGACAGGGGGCGTTGGGGGAGCAGTACTTC. Translated, it gives CASSLRQGALGEQYF.